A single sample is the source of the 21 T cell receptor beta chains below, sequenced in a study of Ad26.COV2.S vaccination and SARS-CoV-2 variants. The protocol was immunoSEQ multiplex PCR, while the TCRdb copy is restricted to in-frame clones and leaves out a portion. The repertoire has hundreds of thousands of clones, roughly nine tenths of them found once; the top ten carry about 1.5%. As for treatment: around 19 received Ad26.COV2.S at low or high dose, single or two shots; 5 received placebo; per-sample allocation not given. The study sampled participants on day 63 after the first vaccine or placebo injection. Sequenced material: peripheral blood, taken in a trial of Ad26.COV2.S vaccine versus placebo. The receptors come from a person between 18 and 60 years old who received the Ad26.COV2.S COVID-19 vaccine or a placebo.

This CDR3 reads CASSLEGAGELFF. In DNA, the CDR3 is TGTGCCAGCAGCTTGGAAGGGGCCGGGGAGCTGTTTTTT. The rearrangement joins TRBV5-4 to TRBJ2-2; D perhaps matches TRBD1 (5 bases). CDR3 length: 13 residues. Looked up from germline, CDR1 is SGHNT and CDR2 is YYREEE (reference sequence). V was shortened by 0 bases and J by 6 bases, with 6 bases between the two germline ends. The full variable domain, completed using reference TRBV5-4 and TRBJ2-2, is ETGVTQSPTHLIKTRGQQVTLRCSSQSGHNTVSWYQQALGQGPQFIFQYYREEENGRGNFPPRFSGLQFPNYSSELNVNALELDDSALYLCASSLEGAGELFFGEGSRLTVL.

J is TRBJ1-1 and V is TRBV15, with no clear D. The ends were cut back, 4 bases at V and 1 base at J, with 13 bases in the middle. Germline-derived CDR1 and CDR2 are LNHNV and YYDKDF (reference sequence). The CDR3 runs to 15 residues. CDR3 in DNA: TGTGCCACCAGCACTCCTATGGGAGGGAACACTGAAGCTTTCTTT. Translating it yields CATSTPMGGNTEAFF.

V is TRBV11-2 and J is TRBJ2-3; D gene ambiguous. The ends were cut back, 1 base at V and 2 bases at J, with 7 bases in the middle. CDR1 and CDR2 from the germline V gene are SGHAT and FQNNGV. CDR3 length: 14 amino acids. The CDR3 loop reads CASSLAGYTDTQYF. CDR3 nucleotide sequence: TGTGCCAGCAGCTTAGCGGGCTACACAGATACGCAGTATTTT.

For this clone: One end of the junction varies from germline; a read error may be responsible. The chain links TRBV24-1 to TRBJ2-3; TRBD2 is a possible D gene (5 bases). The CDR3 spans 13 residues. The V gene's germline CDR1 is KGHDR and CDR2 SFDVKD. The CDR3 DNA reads TGTGCCACCAGTGATTTCCGGGGAGATGCGCAGTATTTT. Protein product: CATSDFRGDAQYF.

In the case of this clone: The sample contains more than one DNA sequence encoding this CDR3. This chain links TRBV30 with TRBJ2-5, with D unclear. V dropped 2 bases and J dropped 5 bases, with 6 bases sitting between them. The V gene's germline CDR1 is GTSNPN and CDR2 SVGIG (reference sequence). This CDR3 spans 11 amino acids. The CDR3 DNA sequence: TGTGCCTGGAGTCTAGGGGAGACCCAGTACTTC. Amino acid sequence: CAWSLGETQYF.

The CDR3 DNA reads as TGTGCCAGCAGCCCCTGGGGACAGGGGAAGTATGAGCAGTTCTTC. Protein product: CASSPWGQGKYEQFF. This chain joins TRBV6-5 and TRBJ2-1, with TRBD1 matching over 10 bases. The CDR3 spans 15 residues. Germline V gene lookup returns CDR1 MNHEY and CDR2 SVGAGI. Germline trimming cut 6 bases from V and 8 bases from J; bases unmatched to any gene: 10.

The CDR3 DNA reads as TGCGCCAGCAGCGGGGGGGCGTCTGGAAACACCATATATTTT. This translates into CASSGGASGNTIYF. This chain uses TRBV5-1 with TRBJ1-3; tentatively, D is TRBD1 (6 bases). The CDR3 spans 14 residues. V was pared by 4 bases and J by 1 base, with 9 bases between. Germline V gives CDR1 SGHRS, CDR2 YFSETQ.

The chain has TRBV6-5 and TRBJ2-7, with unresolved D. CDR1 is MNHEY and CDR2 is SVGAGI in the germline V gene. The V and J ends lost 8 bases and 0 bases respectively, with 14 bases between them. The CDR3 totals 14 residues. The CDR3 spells CASGEAGSSYEQYF. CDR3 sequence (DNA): TGTGCCAGCGGCGAGGCAGGCAGCTCCTACGAGCAGTACTTC.

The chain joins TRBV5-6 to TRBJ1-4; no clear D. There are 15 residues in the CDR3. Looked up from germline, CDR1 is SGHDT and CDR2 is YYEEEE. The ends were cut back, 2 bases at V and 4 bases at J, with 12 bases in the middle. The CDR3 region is CASSLYVAVNEKLFF. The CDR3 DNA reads TGTGCCAGCAGCTTATATGTGGCAGTTAATGAAAAACTGTTTTTT.

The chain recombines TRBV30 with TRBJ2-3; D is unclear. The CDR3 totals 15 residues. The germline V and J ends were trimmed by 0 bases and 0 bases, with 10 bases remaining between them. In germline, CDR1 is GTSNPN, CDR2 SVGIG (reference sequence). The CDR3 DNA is TGTGCCTGGAGTGTACGTTACAGTAGCACAGATACGCAGTATTTT. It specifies CAWSVRYSSTDTQYF.

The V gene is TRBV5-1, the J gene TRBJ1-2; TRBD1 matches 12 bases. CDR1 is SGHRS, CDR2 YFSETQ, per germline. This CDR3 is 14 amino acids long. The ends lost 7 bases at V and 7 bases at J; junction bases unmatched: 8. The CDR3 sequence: CASHSGTGGSGYTF. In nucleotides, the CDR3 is TGCGCCAGCCACTCCGGGACAGGGGGCAGTGGCTACACCTTC.

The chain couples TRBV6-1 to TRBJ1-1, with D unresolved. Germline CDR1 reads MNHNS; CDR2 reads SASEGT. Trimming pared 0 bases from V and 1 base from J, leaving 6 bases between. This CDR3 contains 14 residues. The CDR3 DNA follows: TGTGCCAGCAGTGAAGCTGGCCCGAACACTGAAGCTTTCTTT. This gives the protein CASSEAGPNTEAFF.

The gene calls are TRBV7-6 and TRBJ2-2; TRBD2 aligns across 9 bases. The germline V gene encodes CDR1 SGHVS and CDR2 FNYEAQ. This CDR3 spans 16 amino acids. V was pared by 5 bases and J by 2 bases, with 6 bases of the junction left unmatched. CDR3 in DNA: TGTGCCAGCAGCCGGCGGGGGGGCTTTAACACCGGGGAGCTGTTTTTT. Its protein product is CASSRRGGFNTGELFF.

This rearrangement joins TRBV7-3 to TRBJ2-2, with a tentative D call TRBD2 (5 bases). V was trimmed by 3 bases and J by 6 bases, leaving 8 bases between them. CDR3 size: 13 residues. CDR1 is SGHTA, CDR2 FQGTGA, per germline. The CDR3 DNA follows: TGTGCCAGCAGCTTTCAGGAGGCCGGGGAGCTGTTTTTT. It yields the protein CASSFQEAGELFF. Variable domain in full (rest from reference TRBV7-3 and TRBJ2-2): GAGVSQTPSNKVTEKGKYVELRCDPISGHTALYWYRQSLGQGPEFLIYFQGTGAADDSGLPNDRFFAVRPEGSVSTLKIQRTERGDSAVYLCASSFQEAGELFFGEGSRLTVL.

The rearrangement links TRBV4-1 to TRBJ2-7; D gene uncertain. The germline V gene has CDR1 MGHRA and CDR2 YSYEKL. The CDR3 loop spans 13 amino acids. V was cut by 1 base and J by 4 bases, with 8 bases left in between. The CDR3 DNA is TGCGCCAGCAGCCAAGGACACAGATACGAGCAGTACTTC. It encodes CASSQGHRYEQYF.

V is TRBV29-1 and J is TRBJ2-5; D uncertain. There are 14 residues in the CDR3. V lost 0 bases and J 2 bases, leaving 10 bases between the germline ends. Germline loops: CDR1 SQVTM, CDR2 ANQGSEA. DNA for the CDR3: TGCAGCGTTGAAGATCCAACAGTTCAAGAGACCCAGTACTTC. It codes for CSVEDPTVQETQYF.

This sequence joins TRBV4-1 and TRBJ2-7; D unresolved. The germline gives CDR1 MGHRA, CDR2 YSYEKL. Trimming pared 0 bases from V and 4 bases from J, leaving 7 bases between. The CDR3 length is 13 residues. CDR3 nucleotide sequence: TGCGCCAGCAGCCAAGACGGTGGTTACGAGCAGTACTTC. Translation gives CASSQDGGYEQYF.

The CDR3 loop is CASRRTSVVYEQYF. For the CDR3, the DNA is TGTGCCAGCAGGCGGACTTCGGTGGTCTACGAGCAGTACTTC. The chain links TRBV6-5 to TRBJ2-7; D is possibly TRBD2 (5 bases). Germline CDR1 reads MNHEY; CDR2 reads SVGAGI. The CDR3 is 14 residues long. The V end was cut by 6 bases, the J end by 3 bases, with 15 bases between.

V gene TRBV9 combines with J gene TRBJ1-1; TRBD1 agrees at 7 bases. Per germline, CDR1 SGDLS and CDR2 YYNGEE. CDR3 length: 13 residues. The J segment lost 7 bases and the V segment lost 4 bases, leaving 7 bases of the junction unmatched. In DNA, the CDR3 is TGTGCCAGCAGCAGACAGGGATGGGGTGAAGCTTTCTTT. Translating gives CASSRQGWGEAFF.

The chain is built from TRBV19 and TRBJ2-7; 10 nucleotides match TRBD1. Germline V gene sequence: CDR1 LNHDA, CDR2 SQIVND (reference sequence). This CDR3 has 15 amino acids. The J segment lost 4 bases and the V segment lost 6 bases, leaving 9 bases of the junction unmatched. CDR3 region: CASRNQGTGVYEQYF. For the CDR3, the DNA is TGTGCCAGTAGAAATCAGGGGACAGGGGTGTACGAGCAGTACTTC.

Here the CDR3 reads CASSQWKGGSNSPLHF. The CDR3 DNA reads as TGTGCCAGCAGCCAGTGGAAGGGAGGTTCGAATTCACCCCTCCACTTT. The V and J genes are TRBV3-1 (or the pseudogene TRBV3-2) and TRBJ1-6; no clear D. V dropped 3 bases and J dropped 7 bases, with 16 bases sitting between them. Germline V gene lookup returns CDR1 LGHDT and CDR2 YNNKEL (reference sequence). The CDR3 extends over 16 amino acids.